A single TCR beta chain is shown here with its context. This CDR3 has 15 residues. Trimming cost V 4 bases and J 7 bases; bases outside gene matches: 9. CDR1 and CDR2 from the germline V gene are KGHDR and SFDVKD. The entry originates in a study of blood T cell repertoires in COVID-19. Original processing notes: By means of reference gene primer amplification, nucleated cell counts were estimated. TCRdb's table, derived via immunoSEQ multiplex PCR, lists solely in-frame clones and lacks some. That table furnishes V, J and clone size, whereas the DNA furnished D and trimming. The data show 310,000 or so clones, approximately 85% seen once.

The sequencing input was peripheral blood. This sequence was found in a woman aged 45-59 years with acute or convalescent COVID-19. This chain connects TRBV24-1 to TRBJ2-1; TRBD1 aligns across 7 bases. CDR3 amino acids: CATSEADRDPNEQFF. The CDR3 DNA reads as TGTGCCACCAGTGAAGCCGACAGGGATCCGAATGAGCAGTTCTTC.